One sample yielded the 20 T cell receptor beta chains listed below, sequenced in a study of OX40 agonist ivuxolimab in advanced cancers. The library relied on the immunoSEQ multiplex PCR assay. The table was pulled from immuneACCESS by TCRdb, which kept in-frame rearrangements only. Such tables lose some clones; where checked, under half of the loss comes from unresolved V genes, and the rest has no known cause. The table for this sample lists 37,000 or so clones; about 86% of them were counted only once. The ten top clones hold 2.4% of the sample. Sequencing used CD4+ or CD8+ T cells sorted from blood, obtained in a trial of the OX40 agonist ivuxolimab. The receptors originated from an adult with an advanced solid tumor such as melanoma, head and neck, liver or kidney cancer.

The V and J genes are TRBV7-9 and TRBJ2-7; unclear D gene. The CDR3 spans 11 residues. Per the germline V gene, CDR1 is SEHNR and CDR2 is FQNEAQ (reference sequence). Trimming removed 0 bases from V and 6 bases from J, with 3 bases in between. The CDR3 is CASSLAIEQYF. CDR3 in DNA: TGTGCCAGCAGCTTAGCGATCGAGCAGTACTTC.

This chain connects TRBV5-1 to TRBJ2-5; the match to TRBD1 covers 7 bases. The germline V gene has CDR1 SGHRS and CDR2 YFSETQ. The CDR3 length is 14 residues. J gave up 6 bases and V 1 base, and 6 bases lay outside the gene matches. CDR3 nucleotides: TGCGCCAGCAGCTTGAACCACAGGGGAAAGACCCAGTACTTC. This sequence encodes CASSLNHRGKTQYF.

This clone appeared a single time. The CDR3, as DNA: TGTGCCAGCAGCCTAAGCTCCCGTACTGAGCAGTTCTTC. It codes for CASSLSSRTEQFF. This chain uses TRBV27 with TRBJ2-1; the D is unclear. There are 13 residues in the CDR3. Germline V lookup: CDR1 MNHEY, CDR2 SMNVEV (reference sequence). The ends were cut back, 6 bases at V and 9 bases at J, with 15 bases in the middle.

The V gene is TRBV21-1, the J gene TRBJ2-7; the tabulated D call, TRBD2, remains unverified against the DNA. TRBV21-1 has pseudogene status. The CDR3 is made up of 13 amino acids. CDR3 in DNA: TGTGCCAGCGGCGTGATTGGAGCGTACGAGCAGTACTTC. Encoded protein: CASGVIGAYEQYF.

The rearrangement uses TRBV5-5 and TRBJ1-2; D gene unclear. The CDR3 loop spans 14 amino acids. Germline V gene lookup returns CDR1 SGHKS and CDR2 YYEKEE (reference sequence). The germline V and J ends were trimmed by 8 bases and 0 bases, with 14 bases remaining between them. The CDR3 here is CASGQGRANYGYTF. The CDR3 DNA is TGTGCCAGTGGGCAAGGTAGAGCTAACTATGGCTACACCTTC.

This sequence joins TRBV5-1 and TRBJ2-6; a possible D gene is TRBD2 (6 bases). Per germline, CDR1 SGHRS and CDR2 YFSETQ. The V and J ends lost 1 base and 0 bases respectively, with 11 bases between them. CDR3 length: 17 residues. The DNA for the CDR3 is TGCGCCAGCAGCTTGTCTAGCGCTAGCTCTGGGGCCAACGTCCTGACTTTC. It yields the protein CASSLSSASSGANVLTF.

There are a few counts of this clone. The CDR3 DNA reads as TGTGCCAGCAGTCCCTGGAGAGGGGGCGAGCAGTACTTC. It yields the protein CASSPWRGGEQYF. The chain uses TRBV2 and TRBJ2-7, with D possibly TRBD1 on 6 matching bases. Germline V gene sequence: CDR1 SNHLY, CDR2 FYNNEI. The length of the CDR3 is 13 residues. V lost 5 bases and J 6 bases, leaving 14 bases between the germline ends.

The chain has TRBV6-1 and TRBJ1-3, with D possibly matching TRBD1 (5 bases). This CDR3 comprises 15 residues. CDR1 and CDR2 (germline): MNHNS, SASEGT. Trimming cost V 2 bases and J 2 bases, with 10 bases left between them. The CDR3 DNA follows: TGTGCCAGCAGTGAACAGACAGAGGCTGGAAACACCATATATTTT. Amino acids: CASSEQTEAGNTIYF.

The CDR3 bases are TGTGCCATCAGCCCAGGGACAGGGAATCCCACAGATACGCAGTATTTT. Its translation is CAISPGTGNPTDTQYF. V usage is TRBV10-3 and J usage is TRBJ2-3; 9 bases are shared with TRBD1. The CDR3 extends over 16 amino acids. The germline V gene encodes CDR1 ENHRY and CDR2 SYGVKD. The V gene end was trimmed by 6 bases and the J gene end by 2 bases; junction bases not matched to a gene: 9.

The chain links TRBV7-9 to TRBJ2-1; 9 nucleotides agree with TRBD1. The trim removed 5 bases at V and 6 bases at J, leaving 5 bases unmatched. CDR1 SEHNR and CDR2 FQNEAQ come from the germline V gene (reference sequence). The CDR3 extends over 14 amino acids. DNA of the CDR3: TGTGCCAGCAGCCCCCGGGACAGGGCCAATGAGCAGTTCTTC. This encodes CASSPRDRANEQFF. The full variable domain, its missing parts supplied by reference TRBV7-9 and TRBJ2-1, is DTGVSQNPRHKITKRGQNVTFRCDPISEHNRLYWYRQTLGQGPEFLTYFQNEAQLEKSRLLSDRFSAERPKGSFSTLEIQRTEQGDSAMYLCASSPRDRANEQFFGPGTRLTVL.

The chain uses TRBV18 and TRBJ1-5; D is perhaps TRBD1 (6 bases). The CDR3 spans 16 residues. Germline CDR1 and CDR2: KGHSH and LQKENI. The germline V and J ends were trimmed by 4 bases and 3 bases, with 16 bases remaining between them. The DNA for the CDR3 is TGTGCCAGCTCACAAAACCCGGGACACTTCAATCAGCCCCAGCATTTT. Amino acids: CASSQNPGHFNQPQHF.

The chain carries TRBV27 and TRBJ1-2; the D gene is possibly TRBD1 (5 bases). V gave up 5 bases and J gave up 4 bases, with 17 bases separating them. The CDR3 covers 15 residues. Germline CDR1 and CDR2: MNHEY and SMNVEV (reference sequence). Written as DNA, the CDR3 is TGTGCCAGCAGTCCCGGACAAGGGGCGGGCTATGGCTACACCTTC. This translates into CASSPGQGAGYGYTF.

This chain uses TRBV6-5 with TRBJ1-5; no clear D gene. V was cut by 2 bases and J by 2 bases, with 7 bases left in between. The germline CDR1 and CDR2 sequences are MNHEY and SVGAGI. The CDR3 sequence is 14 residues long. Written as DNA, the CDR3 is TGTGCCAGCAGTTACAGGCGGGGCAATCAGCCCCAGCATTTT. Translation: CASSYRRGNQPQHF.

A single count supports this clone. This chain connects TRBV28 to TRBJ1-5; maybe TRBD1 (5 bases). CDR1 MDHEN and CDR2 SYDVKM come from the germline V gene. The V end was cut by 7 bases, the J end by 6 bases, with 10 bases between. The length of the CDR3 is 12 residues. CDR3 loop: CASTRVFQPQHF. DNA of the CDR3: TGTGCCAGCACCAGGGTATTTCAGCCCCAGCATTTT.

Regarding this clone: Other DNA sequences in the same sample also yield this CDR3. The DNA of the CDR3 is TGTGCCAGCAGTTACTCAAGGACAGGACCCTACGAGCAGTACTTC. This translates into CASSYSRTGPYEQYF. The chain links TRBV6-5 to TRBJ2-7; TRBD1 matches at 7 bases. V gave up 0 bases and J gave up 2 bases; unmatched junction bases: 4. This CDR3 is built from 15 residues. Per germline, CDR1 MNHEY and CDR2 SVGAGI.

The V call is TRBV6-4, the J call TRBJ2-1; D gene uncertain. Germline CDR1 and CDR2: MRHNA and SNTAGT. V was trimmed by 4 bases and J by 7 bases, leaving 8 bases between them. CDR3 length: 12 amino acids. The CDR3 reads CASSGGSNEQFF. DNA of the CDR3: TGTGCCAGCAGTGGTGGATCGAATGAGCAGTTCTTC.

This clone was found once. The rearrangement joins TRBV7-2 to TRBJ1-6, with D perhaps TRBD1 (5 bases). Germline V gene data show CDR1 as SGHTA and CDR2 as FQGNSA. The CDR3 is made up of 14 amino acids. V was clipped by 4 bases and J by 6 bases, with 10 bases between them. CDR3 sequence: CASSSSTANSPLHF. The DNA of the CDR3 is TGTGCCAGCAGCTCGTCGACAGCTAATTCACCCCTCCACTTT.

This chain connects TRBV5-1 to TRBJ2-2; tentative D call: TRBD2 (5 bases). The V end was cut by 0 bases, the J end by 5 bases, with 8 bases between. The CDR3 contains 14 residues. Germline V gene sequence: CDR1 SGHRS, CDR2 YFSETQ. The CDR3 loop is CASSLDGVTGELFF. Written as DNA, the CDR3 is TGCGCCAGCAGCTTGGACGGGGTTACCGGGGAGCTGTTTTTT.

This rearrangement joins TRBV5-6 to TRBJ2-1; 9 nucleotides agree with TRBD1. The CDR3 has 14 residues. Germline V gives CDR1 SGHDT, CDR2 YYEEEE. J was trimmed by 4 bases and V by 7 bases; bases with no gene match: 6. CDR3 protein: CASGRDREYNEQFF. The DNA for the CDR3 is TGTGCCAGCGGCAGGGACAGGGAGTACAATGAGCAGTTCTTC.

The chain joins TRBV2 to TRBJ2-7; D not resolved. This CDR3 has 11 residues. The ends were cut back, 6 bases at V and 3 bases at J, with 6 bases in the middle. Germline CDR1 reads SNHLY; CDR2 reads FYNNEI. CDR3 DNA: TGTGCCAGCAGGTACTACTACGAGCAGTACTTC. This encodes CASRYYYEQYF. Full variable domain (outside the CDR3, taken from reference TRBV2 and TRBJ2-7): EPEVTQTPSHQVTQMGQEVILRCVPISNHLYFYWYRQILGQKVEFLVSFYNNEISEKSEIFDDQFSVERPDGSNFTLKIRSTKLEDSAMYFCASRYYYEQYFGPGTRLTVT.